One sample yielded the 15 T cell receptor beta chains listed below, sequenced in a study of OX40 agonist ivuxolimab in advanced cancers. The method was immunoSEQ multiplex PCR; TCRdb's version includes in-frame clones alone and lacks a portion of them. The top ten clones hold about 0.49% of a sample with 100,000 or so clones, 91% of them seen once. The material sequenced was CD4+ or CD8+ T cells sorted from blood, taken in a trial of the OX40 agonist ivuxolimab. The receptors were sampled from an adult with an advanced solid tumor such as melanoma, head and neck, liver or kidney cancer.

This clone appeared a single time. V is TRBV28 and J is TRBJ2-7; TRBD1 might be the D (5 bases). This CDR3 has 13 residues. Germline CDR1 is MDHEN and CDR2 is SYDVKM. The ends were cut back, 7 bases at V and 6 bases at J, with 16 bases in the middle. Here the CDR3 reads CASNLGRGGEQYF. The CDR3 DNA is TGTGCCAGCAACCTCGGAAGGGGCGGCGAGCAGTACTTC.

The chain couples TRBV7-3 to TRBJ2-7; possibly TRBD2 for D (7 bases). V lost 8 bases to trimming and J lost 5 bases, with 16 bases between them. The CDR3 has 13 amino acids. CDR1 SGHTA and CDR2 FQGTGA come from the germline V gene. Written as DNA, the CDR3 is TGTGCCAGCGGGCCGGGGGGCGCCGACGAGCAGTACTTC. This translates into CASGPGGADEQYF.

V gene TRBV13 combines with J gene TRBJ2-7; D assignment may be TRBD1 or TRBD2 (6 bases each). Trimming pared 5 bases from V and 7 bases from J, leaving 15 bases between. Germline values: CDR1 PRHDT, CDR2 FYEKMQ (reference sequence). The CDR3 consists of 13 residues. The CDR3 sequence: CASSRGTPWEQYF. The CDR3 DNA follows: TGTGCCAGCAGCCGCGGGACACCTTGGGAGCAGTACTTC.

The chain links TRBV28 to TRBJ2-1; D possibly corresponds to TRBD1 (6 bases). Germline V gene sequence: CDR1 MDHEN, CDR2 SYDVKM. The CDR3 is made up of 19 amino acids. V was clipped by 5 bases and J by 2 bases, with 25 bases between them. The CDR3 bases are TGTGCCAGCAGTCCCTCGGTGCCCACAGGGAAAGTCACCTACAATGAGCAGTTCTTC. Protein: CASSPSVPTGKVTYNEQFF.

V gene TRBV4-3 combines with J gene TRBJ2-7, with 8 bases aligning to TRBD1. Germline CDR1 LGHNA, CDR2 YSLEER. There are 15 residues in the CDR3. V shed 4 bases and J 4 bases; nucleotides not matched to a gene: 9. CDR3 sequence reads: CASSRVGQGYYEQYF. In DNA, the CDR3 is TGCGCCAGCAGCCGAGTCGGACAGGGCTATTACGAGCAGTACTTC.

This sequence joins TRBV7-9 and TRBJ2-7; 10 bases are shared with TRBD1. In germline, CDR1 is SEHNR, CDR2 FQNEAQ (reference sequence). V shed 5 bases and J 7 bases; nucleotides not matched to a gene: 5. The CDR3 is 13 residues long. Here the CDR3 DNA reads TGTGCCAGCAGCCAGGGACAGGGGAAGGAGCAGTACTTC. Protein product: CASSQGQGKEQYF.

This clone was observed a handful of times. DNA of the CDR3: TGTGCCAGCAGCTGGGACAGGGTCAAAAACATTCAGTACTTC. Translating gives CASSWDRVKNIQYF. The chain employs TRBV6-1 and TRBJ2-4; 9 nucleotides match TRBD1. Germline-derived CDR1 and CDR2 are MNHNS and SASEGT. Unmatched junction bases numbered 3, after V lost 6 bases and J lost 3 bases. The CDR3 loop spans 14 amino acids.

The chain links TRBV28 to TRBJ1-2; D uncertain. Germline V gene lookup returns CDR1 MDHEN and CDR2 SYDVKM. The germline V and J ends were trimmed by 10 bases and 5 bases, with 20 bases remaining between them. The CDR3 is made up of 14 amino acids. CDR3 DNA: TGTGCCACTCGTAGCGGAGGGTCCACATATGGCTACACCTTC. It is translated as CATRSGGSTYGYTF.

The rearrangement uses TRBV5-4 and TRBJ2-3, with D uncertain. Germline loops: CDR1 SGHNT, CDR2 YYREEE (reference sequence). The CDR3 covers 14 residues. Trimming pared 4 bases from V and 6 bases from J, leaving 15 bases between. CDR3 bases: TGTGCCAGCAGCCCTTCCAGCCAGCGCGATACGCAGTATTTT. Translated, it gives CASSPSSQRDTQYF.

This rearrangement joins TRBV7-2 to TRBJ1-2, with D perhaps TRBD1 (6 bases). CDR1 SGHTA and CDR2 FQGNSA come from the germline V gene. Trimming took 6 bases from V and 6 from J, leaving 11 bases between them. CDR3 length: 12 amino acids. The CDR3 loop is CASSEPGDGYTF. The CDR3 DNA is TGTGCCAGCAGTGAGCCAGGGGATGGCTACACCTTC.

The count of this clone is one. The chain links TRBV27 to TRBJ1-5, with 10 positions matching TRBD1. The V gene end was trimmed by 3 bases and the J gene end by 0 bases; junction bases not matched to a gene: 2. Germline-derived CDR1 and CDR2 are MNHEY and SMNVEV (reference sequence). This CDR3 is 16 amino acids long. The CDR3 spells CASSFRDRGSNQPQHF. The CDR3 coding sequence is TGTGCCAGCAGTTTTCGGGACAGGGGTAGCAATCAGCCCCAGCATTTT.

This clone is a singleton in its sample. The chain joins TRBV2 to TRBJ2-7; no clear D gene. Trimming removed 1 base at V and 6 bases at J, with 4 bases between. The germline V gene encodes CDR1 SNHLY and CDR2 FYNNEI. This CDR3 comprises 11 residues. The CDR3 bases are TGTGCCAGCAGTGAAGTCCCCGAGCAGTACTTC. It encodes CASSEVPEQYF.

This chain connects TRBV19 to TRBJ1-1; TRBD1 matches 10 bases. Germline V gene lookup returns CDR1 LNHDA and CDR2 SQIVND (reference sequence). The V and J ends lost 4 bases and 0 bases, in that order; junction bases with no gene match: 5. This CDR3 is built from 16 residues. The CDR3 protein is CASSNRDRGMNTEAFF. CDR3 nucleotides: TGTGCCAGTAGTAACCGGGACAGGGGTATGAACACTGAAGCTTTCTTT.

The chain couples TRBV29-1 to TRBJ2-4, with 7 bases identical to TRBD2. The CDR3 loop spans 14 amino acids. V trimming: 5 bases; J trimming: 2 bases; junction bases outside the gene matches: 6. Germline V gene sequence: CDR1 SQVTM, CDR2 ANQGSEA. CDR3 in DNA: TGCAGCGTTCGGCTAGCGGCCTCCAAAAACATTCAGTACTTC. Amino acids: CSVRLAASKNIQYF.

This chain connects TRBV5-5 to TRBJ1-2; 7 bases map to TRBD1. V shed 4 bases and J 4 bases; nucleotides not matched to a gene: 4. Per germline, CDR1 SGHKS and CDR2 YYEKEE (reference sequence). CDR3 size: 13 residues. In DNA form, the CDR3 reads TGTGCCAGCAGCGACAGGGTGGGCTATGGCTACACCTTC. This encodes CASSDRVGYGYTF.